The 23 T cell receptor beta chains below were found in one sample sequenced in a study of T cells after yellow fever vaccination. Via MiXCR, TCRdb re-called the 5' RACE reads, giving one row per CDR3 protein. The sample lists almost 600,000 distinct CDR3 sequences, 13% seen once, with roughly an eighth in the top ten. Sequenced material: PBMCs, taken on the day of the yellow fever booster vaccination. These receptors were collected from a man under 40 who received the YFV17D yellow fever vaccine.

J is TRBJ2-1 and V is TRBV20-1; tentatively, D is TRBD1 (6 bases). Germline CDR1 and CDR2: DFQATT and SNEGSKA (reference sequence). The CDR3 contains 14 residues. In DNA form, the CDR3 reads TGCAGGTCCACTACAGGGTCGTCCTACAATGAGCAGTTCTTC. As protein: CRSTTGSSYNEQFF.

This clonotype has more than one count but fewer than ten. The CDR3 nucleotides read TGTGCCAGCAGCTTAAAACGGGAGGGCCTGAATGAGCAGTTCTTC. Protein sequence: CASSLKREGLNEQFF. The chain has TRBV7-2 and TRBJ2-1; 8 nucleotides line up with TRBD2. After removal of 2 bases from V and 7 bases from J, the junction contained 7 bases not matched to a gene. This CDR3 is 15 amino acids long. Germline CDR1 reads SGHTA; CDR2 reads FQGNSA.

This clonotype has just a few counts. The V and J genes are TRBV12-5 and TRBJ2-1, with TRBD2 identical over 13 bases. Germline-derived CDR1 and CDR2 are LGHNT and FRNRAP. The length of the CDR3 is 15 residues. Trimming took 6 bases from V and 5 from J; bases not matched to a gene: 4. The CDR3 nucleotides are TGTGCTAGTGGACGTGGACTAGCGGGGGACAATGAGCAGTTCTTC. Translating gives CASGRGLAGDNEQFF.

The V call is TRBV5-6, the J call TRBJ1-4; 11 positions agree with TRBD1. CDR1 is SGHDT, CDR2 YYEEEE, per germline. The CDR3 length is 16 residues. The V gene end was trimmed by 4 bases and the J gene end by 7 bases; junction bases not matched to a gene: 9. The DNA for the CDR3 is TGTGCCAGCAGCGAATCCCGGGACAGGGGGGGTGAAAAACTGTTTTTT. Translating it yields CASSESRDRGGEKLFF.

This chain's CDR3 is CSVVLAGSYNEQFF. CDR3 DNA sequence: TGCAGCGTTGTCCTAGCGGGGTCCTACAATGAGCAGTTCTTC. The rearrangement joins TRBV29-1 to TRBJ2-1; 9 bases map to TRBD2. Germline CDR1 is SQVTM and CDR2 is ANQGSEA. This CDR3 has 14 residues. V lost 4 bases and J lost 1; bases outside the gene matches: 2.

The CDR3 spells CSARPTGLAITGELFF. CDR3 DNA: TGCAGTGCTAGACCGACTGGACTAGCGATTACCGGGGAGCTGTTTTTT. This chain links TRBV20-1 with TRBJ2-2; 9 positions match TRBD2. Losses at the gene ends were 2 bases for V and 5 bases for J; bases not matched to a gene: 9. The CDR3 runs to 16 residues. CDR1 is DFQATT and CDR2 is SNEGSKA in the germline V gene (reference sequence).

This clonotype was seen repeatedly, ten times or more. The genes are TRBV7-2 and TRBJ1-1, with a tentative D call TRBD1 (5 bases). V lost 7 bases, J lost 4 bases, and 25 bases lay in between. The CDR3 consists of 17 residues. Germline V gives CDR1 SGHTA, CDR2 FQGNSA. In DNA, the CDR3 is TGTGCCAGCAAGACTTCCCTTATTCAGGGCAGCAGCACTGAAGCTTTCTTT. Translation: CASKTSLIQGSSTEAFF.

This clonotype was counted only a few times. This chain connects TRBV29-1 to TRBJ2-1; 7 bases line up with TRBD1. With V trimmed by 4 bases and J by 2 bases, 2 bases remained unmatched. Germline V gene sequence: CDR1 SQVTM, CDR2 ANQGSEA. The CDR3 is 13 amino acids. This chain's CDR3 is CSVGQGTYNEQFF. In DNA, the CDR3 is TGCAGCGTTGGACAGGGAACCTACAATGAGCAGTTCTTC.

This clonotype appeared once. CDR3: CASSFRGGYEQYF. For the CDR3, the DNA is TGTGCCAGCAGTTTCAGGGGGGGCTACGAGCAGTACTTC. The chain couples TRBV12-3 or TRBV12-4 to TRBJ2-7, with D possibly being TRBD1 or TRBD2 (7 bases each). With 3 bases removed from V and 3 bases from J, the gap between germline ends came to 9 bases. The CDR3 loop spans 13 amino acids.

There are many counts of this clonotype. CDR3 DNA: TGCGCCAGCAGCTTGTCGACAGGGGGTAATTCACCCCTCCACTTT. Protein product: CASSLSTGGNSPLHF. The chain has TRBV5-1 and TRBJ1-6, with TRBD1 matching over 9 bases. Per germline, CDR1 SGHRS and CDR2 YFSETQ. V lost 1 base to trimming and J lost 6 bases; unmatched junction nucleotides: 2. The CDR3 spans 15 residues. The entire variable domain, with the rest obtained from reference TRBV5-1 and TRBJ1-6, is as follows: KAGVTQTPRYLIKTRGQQVTLSCSPISGHRSVSWYQQTPGQGLQFLFEYFSETQRNKGNFPGRFSGRQFSNSRSEMNVSTLELGDSALYLCASSLSTGGNSPLHFGNGTRLTVT.

In this sample, this clonotype turned up a few times. V usage is TRBV29-1 and J usage is TRBJ1-1, with a tentative D call TRBD1 (5 bases). Between the trimmed V and J ends, which lost 3 bases and 1 base, there was a span of 12 bases. CDR1 and CDR2 from the germline V gene are SQVTM and ANQGSEA. CDR3 length: 14 amino acids. The CDR3 coding sequence is TGCAGCGTTGAGCGTCGGCAGGGGAACACTGAAGCTTTCTTT. Encoded protein: CSVERRQGNTEAFF.

This clonotype has just a few counts. The chain recombines TRBV20-1 with TRBJ2-7; 7 bases line up with TRBD1. Unmatched junction bases numbered 7, after V lost 6 bases and J lost 2 bases. Germline CDR1 and CDR2: DFQATT and SNEGSKA (reference sequence). CDR3 length: 13 amino acids. As DNA, the CDR3 is TGCAGTGCCGATCTGGGACAGACCTACGAGCAGTACTTC. It specifies CSADLGQTYEQYF.

The table lists this clonotype with a few counts. The V gene is TRBV6-2 or TRBV6-3, the J gene TRBJ1-1, with D perhaps matching TRBD1 (6 bases). The CDR3 loop spans 15 amino acids. Looked up from germline, CDR1 is MNHEY and CDR2 is SVGEGT. Deletions cut 5 bases from V and 0 bases from J, with 13 bases between. The CDR3 spells CASSPRTEMNTEAFF. Here the CDR3 DNA reads TGTGCCAGCAGTCCTAGGACAGAGATGAACACTGAAGCTTTCTTT.

The table lists this clonotype with a few counts. The V call is TRBV7-2, the J call TRBJ2-5, with TRBD2 identical over 7 bases. The germline V gene has CDR1 SGHTA and CDR2 FQGNSA. Trimming took 0 bases from V and 5 from J; bases not matched to a gene: 15. The CDR3 consists of 18 residues. The CDR3 spells CASSLAGPYLGREETQYF. DNA of the CDR3: TGTGCCAGCAGCTTAGCGGGCCCCTATTTGGGGCGGGAGGAGACCCAGTACTTC.

This clonotype was found a few times. CDR3 residues: CASFSGTIRTQYF. The CDR3 coding sequence is TGTGCCAGTTTCTCCGGGACTATCCGTACGCAGTATTTT. The chain employs TRBV12-3 or TRBV12-4 and TRBJ2-3; 7 nucleotides agree with TRBD2. The CDR3 extends over 13 amino acids. V shed 9 bases, J shed 8 bases, and the junction held 11 bases outside the gene matches.

This clonotype was observed a handful of times. The rearrangement links TRBV3-1 to TRBJ1-6, with a tentative D call TRBD1 (5 bases). The CDR3 contains 16 residues. Trimming cost V 0 bases and J 7 bases, with 13 bases left between them. CDR1 is LGHDT, CDR2 YNNKEL, per germline (reference sequence). The CDR3 DNA reads as TGTGCCAGCAGCCAAGAGTGGGGCAGTTTCAATTCACCCCTCCACTTT. Encoded protein: CASSQEWGSFNSPLHF. Variable domain in full (rest from reference TRBV3-1 and TRBJ1-6): DTAVSQTPKYLVTQMGNDKSIKCEQNLGHDTMYWYKQDSKKFLKIMFSYNNKELIINETVPNRFSPKSPDKAHLNLHINSLELGDSAVYFCASSQEWGSFNSPLHFGNGTRLTVT.

The chain has TRBV5-1 and TRBJ2-7, with 7 positions matching TRBD2. CDR1 and CDR2 (germline): SGHRS, YFSETQ. The CDR3 covers 15 residues. J lost 0 bases, V lost 3 bases, and 6 bases had no gene match. The CDR3 loop is CASSYLADISYEQYF. CDR3 nucleotide sequence: TGCGCCAGCAGCTACCTAGCGGACATCTCCTACGAGCAGTACTTC.

This clonotype has more than one count but fewer than ten. The chain has TRBV7-2 and TRBJ2-3, with TRBD2 matching 8 bases. Trimming took 8 bases from V and 4 from J; bases not matched to a gene: 11. Germline V CDR1 and CDR2: SGHTA, FQGNSA. The CDR3 loop spans 15 amino acids. This chain's CDR3 is CASLRAREAPDTQYF. The CDR3 bases are TGTGCCAGCCTTAGAGCGCGGGAGGCCCCAGATACGCAGTATTTT.

The V and J genes are TRBV7-2 and TRBJ1-2; D is undetermined. The V gene lost 2 bases and the J gene lost 10 bases, with 14 bases spanning the gap. Per the germline V gene, CDR1 is SGHTA and CDR2 is FQGNSA. The CDR3 loop spans 13 amino acids. The CDR3 region has the DNA TGTGCCAGCAGCTTAAATGCAGTCGGGCACTACACCTTC. This encodes CASSLNAVGHYTF.

There are a few counts of this clonotype. This chain joins TRBV21-1 and TRBJ2-1; TRBD1 is the table's D call and was not checked against the DNA. TRBV21-1 is reported as a pseudogene. This CDR3 spans 9 amino acids. The CDR3 sequence: CATPHEQFF. The CDR3 bases are TGTGCCACCCCCCATGAGCAGTTCTTC.

This clonotype showed up many times. The rearrangement links TRBV4-3 to TRBJ2-2; 7 bases match TRBD2. V shed 4 bases and J 4 bases; nucleotides not matched to a gene: 6. The CDR3 covers 15 residues. Looked up from germline, CDR1 is LGHNA and CDR2 is YSLEER. CDR3 protein: CASSRRGLITGELFF. In DNA form, the CDR3 reads TGCGCCAGCAGCCGACGGGGACTAATCACCGGGGAGCTGTTTTTT.

The chain uses TRBV4-1 and TRBJ1-1; D not certain. This CDR3 has 12 amino acids. Germline V gene lookup returns CDR1 MGHRA and CDR2 YSYEKL. V lost 0 bases and J lost 11, with 10 bases in between. DNA of the CDR3: TGCGCCAGCAGCCAAGACCCTAGATCGGCTTTCTTT. As protein: CASSQDPRSAFF.

This clonotype was found a few times. This chain links TRBV7-9 with TRBJ2-3, with 8 bases matching TRBD2. With V trimmed by 3 bases and J by 0 bases, 5 bases remained unmatched. The CDR3 totals 16 residues. Germline CDR1 and CDR2: SEHNR and FQNEAQ (reference sequence). The CDR3, as DNA: TGTGCCAGCAGCTTTACTAGCGGTACTAGCACAGATACGCAGTATTTT. It translates to CASSFTSGTSTDTQYF.